Shown below are 12 T cell receptor beta chains from a single sample sequenced in a study of CD8 T cells in Susac syndrome. RNA amounts of about 0.5 to 1 ug underwent reverse transcription with random hexamers. TCRdb reanalysed the immunoSEQ multiplex PCR reads using MiXCR and keeps one entry per CDR3 protein. The sample contains 250,000 to 300,000 distinct CDR3 sequences, 89% of which appear only once. Input material: CD8+ T cells from PBMCs. The receptors shown here come from a human donor with multiple sclerosis.

J is TRBJ2-7 and V is TRBV19; the D is unclear. The CDR3 is 14 amino acids. Germline V gene sequence: CDR1 LNHDA, CDR2 SQIVND (reference sequence). The ends were cut back, 3 bases at V and 3 bases at J, with 12 bases in the middle. The CDR3 here is CASSMRGRNYEQYF. The CDR3 coding sequence is TGTGCCAGTAGTATGAGAGGCAGAAACTACGAGCAGTACTTC.

The chain recombines TRBV7-2 with TRBJ2-7, with D perhaps matching TRBD1 or TRBD2 (5 bases each). The CDR3 is made up of 14 amino acids. V dropped 4 bases and J dropped 3 bases, with 13 bases sitting between them. The germline CDR1 and CDR2 sequences are SGHTA and FQGNSA. CDR3 in DNA: TGTGCCAGCAGCTATTACCGGGACCTCTACGAGCAGTACTTC. Its translation is CASSYYRDLYEQYF.

The count of this clonotype is one. This rearrangement joins TRBV9 to TRBJ2-1; D is unclear. The germline V gene has CDR1 SGDLS and CDR2 YYNGEE. With 4 bases removed from V and 4 bases from J, the gap between germline ends came to 18 bases. The CDR3 is made up of 16 amino acids. CDR3 coding DNA: TGTGCCAGCAGCCGTTCGCTGATGGACGGATACAATGAGCAGTTCTTC. It yields the protein CASSRSLMDGYNEQFF. The full variable domain, its missing parts supplied by reference TRBV9 and TRBJ2-1, is DSGVTQTPKHLITATGQRVTLRCSPRSGDLSVYWYQQSLDQGLQFLIQYYNGEERAKGNILERFSAQQFPDLHSELNLSSLELGDSALYFCASSRSLMDGYNEQFFGPGTRLTVL.

The rearrangement uses TRBV6-5 and TRBJ2-2; D may be TRBD2 (5 bases). Between the trimmed V and J ends, which lost 8 bases and 3 bases, there was a span of 10 bases. The V gene's germline CDR1 is MNHEY and CDR2 SVGAGI. This CDR3 is 13 amino acids long. DNA of the CDR3: TGTGCCAGCTGGAAGGGAGACACCGGGGAGCTGTTTTTT. Translating gives CASWKGDTGELFF.

The rearrangement joins TRBV4-3 to TRBJ1-2; no definite D call. Trimming stripped 6 bases from V and 4 bases from J, with 9 bases between. The germline V gene encodes CDR1 LGHNA and CDR2 YSLEER. This CDR3 is 12 amino acids long. CDR3 protein: CASRSGLYGYTF. CDR3 in DNA: TGCGCCAGCAGGTCCGGACTCTATGGCTACACCTTC.

The chain joins TRBV6-6 to TRBJ2-7; 7 bases agree with TRBD2. Germline CDR1 is MNHNY and CDR2 is SVGAGI (reference sequence). Losses at the gene ends were 8 bases for V and 6 bases for J; bases not matched to a gene: 7. This CDR3 region has 12 residues. This CDR3 reads CASLGGGPEQYF. The CDR3 DNA reads TGTGCCAGCCTCGGGGGAGGGCCCGAGCAGTACTTC.

The rearrangement joins TRBV7-9 to TRBJ2-7, with D possibly matching TRBD1 (6 bases). V gave up 4 bases and J gave up 7 bases, with 14 bases separating them. Per the germline V gene, CDR1 is SEHNR and CDR2 is FQNEAQ (reference sequence). CDR3 length: 13 residues. CDR3 DNA: TGTGCCAGCAGCTCCGCGACAGGTTCGGAGCAGTACTTC. Amino acid sequence: CASSSATGSEQYF.

The chain joins TRBV11-1 to TRBJ2-3; a possible D gene is TRBD2 (6 bases). The germline V and J ends were trimmed by 5 bases and 4 bases, with 19 bases remaining between them. CDR1 is SGHAT and CDR2 is FQDESV in the germline V gene (reference sequence). The length of the CDR3 is 16 residues. CDR3 in amino acids: CASSLRDFRESDTQYF. In DNA, the CDR3 is TGTGCCAGCAGCCTCCGGGACTTTAGGGAGTCAGATACGCAGTATTTT.

This rearrangement joins TRBV30 to TRBJ2-7; D might be TRBD2 (5 bases). This CDR3 has 14 amino acids. With 1 base removed from V and 0 bases from J, the gap between germline ends came to 10 bases. CDR1 is GTSNPN and CDR2 is SVGIG in the germline V gene (reference sequence). Here the CDR3 DNA reads TGTGCCTGGAGTGCCGGACTCCTCTCCTACGAGCAGTACTTC. Its protein is CAWSAGLLSYEQYF.

The rearrangement links TRBV19 to TRBJ1-2; no clear D gene. Germline V CDR1 and CDR2: LNHDA, SQIVND (reference sequence). Trimming pared 3 bases from V and 8 bases from J, leaving 10 bases between. This CDR3 is built from 12 residues. Written as DNA, the CDR3 is TGTGCCAGTAGTATGGGCCTATTAGGCTACACCTTC. This encodes CASSMGLLGYTF.

The chain is built from TRBV3-1 and TRBJ2-1, with D unclear. This CDR3 is 14 amino acids long. Germline CDR1 and CDR2: LGHDT and YNNKEL (reference sequence). Between the trimmed V and J ends, which lost 0 bases and 8 bases, there was a span of 11 bases. The CDR3 protein is CASSQDLTQDEQFF. DNA for the CDR3: TGTGCCAGCAGCCAAGATTTAACGCAGGATGAGCAGTTCTTC.

V is TRBV12-3 or TRBV12-4 and J is TRBJ2-1, with TRBD1 identical over 7 bases. The J segment lost 9 bases and the V segment lost 8 bases, leaving 1 base of the junction unmatched. The length of the CDR3 is 10 residues. The DNA of the CDR3 is TGTGCCAGCCGACAGGGTGAGCAGTTCTTC. Its protein is CASRQGEQFF.